This T cell receptor (beta chain) was captured in a study of blood T cell repertoires in COVID-19. Overall study: Samples came from the United States, Italy and Spain, spanning acute and convalescent COVID-19. From T cells, B-cell-depleted T cells, or PBMCs came the material, which was cDNA or gDNA.

The CDR3 totals 16 residues. Trimming took 3 bases from V and 4 from J; bases not matched to a gene: 7. In germline, CDR1 is SGHNT, CDR2 YENEEA. Per the original data handling: It was from reference gene primer amplification that nucleated cell counts were estimated. Profiling relied on immunoSEQ multiplex PCR, and the TCRdb table lists in-frame clones only, not all of them. That table supplies the V and J calls and clone size; D and trimming were determined from the DNA. The sample has over 90,000 clones, 65% to 85% seen once. This TCR was sampled from a man older than 75 with active or convalescent COVID-19. Sequenced: peripheral blood. The rearrangement links TRBV11-3 to TRBJ2-3; the match to TRBD1 covers 10 bases. The CDR3 here is CASSFRQGAGADTQYF. CDR3 nucleotides: TGTGCCAGCAGCTTCCGACAGGGGGCAGGGGCAGATACGCAGTATTTT.